This note documents a single T cell receptor (beta chain) sequence. These data belong to a study of T cell changes during pregnancy in multiple sclerosis. This CDR3 is 12 amino acids long. Trimming shortened V by 6 bases and J by 7 bases, and 13 bases separated the two germline ends. CDR1 and CDR2 (germline): SQVTM, ANQGSEA. The repertoire was sequenced with immunoSEQ multiplex PCR; TCRdb's copy has only in-frame clones and lacks some. Of over 25,000 clones listed, 91% are singletons. The rearrangement joins TRBV29-1 to TRBJ2-1, with D possibly matching TRBD1 (6 bases). The sample consisted of CD8+ T cells from peripheral blood mononuclear cells, taken in the second trimester of pregnancy. This receptor was taken from a female donor in good health, enrolled as a control in a pregnancy study. This chain's CDR3 is CSVLIQGNEQFF. Here the CDR3 DNA reads TGCAGCGTCCTCATTCAGGGGAATGAGCAGTTCTTC.